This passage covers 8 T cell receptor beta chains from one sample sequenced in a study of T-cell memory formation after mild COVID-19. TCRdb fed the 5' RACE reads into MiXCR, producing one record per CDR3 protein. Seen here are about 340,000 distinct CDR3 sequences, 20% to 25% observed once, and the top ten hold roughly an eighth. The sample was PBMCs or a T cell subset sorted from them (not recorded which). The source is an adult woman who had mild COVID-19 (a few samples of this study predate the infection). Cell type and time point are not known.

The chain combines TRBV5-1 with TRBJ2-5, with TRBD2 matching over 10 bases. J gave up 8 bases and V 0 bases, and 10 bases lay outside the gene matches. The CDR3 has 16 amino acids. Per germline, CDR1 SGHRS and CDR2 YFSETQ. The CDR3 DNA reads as TGCGCCAGCAGCTTGGGAAGCGGGGGGGCCTCAGCAACCCAGTACTTC. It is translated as CASSLGSGGASATQYF.

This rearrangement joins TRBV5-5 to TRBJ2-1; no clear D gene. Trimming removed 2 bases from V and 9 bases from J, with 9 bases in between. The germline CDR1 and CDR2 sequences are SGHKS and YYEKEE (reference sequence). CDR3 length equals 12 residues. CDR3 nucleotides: TGTGCCAGCAGCTTCATGGGTCTTGAGCAGTTCTTC. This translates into CASSFMGLEQFF.

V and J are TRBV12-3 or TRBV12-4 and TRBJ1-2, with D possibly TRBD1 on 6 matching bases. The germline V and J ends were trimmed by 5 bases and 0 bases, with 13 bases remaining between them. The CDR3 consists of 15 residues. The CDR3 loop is CASSRPGASNYGYTF. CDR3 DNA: TGTGCCAGCAGTAGGCCAGGGGCCTCTAACTATGGCTACACCTTC.

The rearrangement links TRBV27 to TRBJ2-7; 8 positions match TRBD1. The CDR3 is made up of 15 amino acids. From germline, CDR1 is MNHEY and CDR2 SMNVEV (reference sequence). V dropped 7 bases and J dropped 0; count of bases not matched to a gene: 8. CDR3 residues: CASTIGGTGSYEQYF. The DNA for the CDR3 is TGTGCCAGCACCATAGGGGGGACAGGCTCCTACGAGCAGTACTTC.

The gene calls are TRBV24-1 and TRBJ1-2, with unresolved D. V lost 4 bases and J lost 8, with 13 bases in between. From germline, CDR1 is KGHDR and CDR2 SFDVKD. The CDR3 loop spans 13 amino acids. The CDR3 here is CATSDEDRPGYTF. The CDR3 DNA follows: TGTGCCACCAGTGACGAAGACCGTCCGGGCTACACCTTC.

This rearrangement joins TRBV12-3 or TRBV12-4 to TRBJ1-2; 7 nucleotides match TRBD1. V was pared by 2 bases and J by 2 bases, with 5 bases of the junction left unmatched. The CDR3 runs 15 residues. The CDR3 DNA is TGTGCCAGCAGTTTAATGGCAGGGGGGAACTATGGCTACACCTTC. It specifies CASSLMAGGNYGYTF.

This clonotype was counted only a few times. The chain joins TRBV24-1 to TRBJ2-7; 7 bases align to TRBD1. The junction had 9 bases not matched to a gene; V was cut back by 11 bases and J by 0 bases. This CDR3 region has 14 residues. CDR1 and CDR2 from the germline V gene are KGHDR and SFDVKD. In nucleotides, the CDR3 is TGTGCCATAGGGAACAGGGGCGTCTCCTACGAGCAGTACTTC. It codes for CAIGNRGVSYEQYF.

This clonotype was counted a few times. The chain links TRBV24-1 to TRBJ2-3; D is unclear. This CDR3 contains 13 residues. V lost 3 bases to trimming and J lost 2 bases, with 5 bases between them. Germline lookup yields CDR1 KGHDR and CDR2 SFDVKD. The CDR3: CATSDILTDTQYF. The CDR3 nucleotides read TGTGCCACCAGTGATATCCTCACAGATACGCAGTATTTT.